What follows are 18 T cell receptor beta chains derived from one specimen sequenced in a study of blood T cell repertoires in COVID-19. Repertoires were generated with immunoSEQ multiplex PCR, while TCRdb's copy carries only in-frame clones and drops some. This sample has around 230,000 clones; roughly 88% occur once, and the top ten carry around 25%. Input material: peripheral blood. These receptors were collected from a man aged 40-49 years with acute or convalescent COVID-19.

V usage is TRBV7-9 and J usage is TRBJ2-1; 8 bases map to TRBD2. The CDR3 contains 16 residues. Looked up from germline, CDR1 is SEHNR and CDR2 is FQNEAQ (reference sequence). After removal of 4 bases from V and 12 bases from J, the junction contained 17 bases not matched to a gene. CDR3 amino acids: CASSSTGTRIGGWQFF. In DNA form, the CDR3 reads TGTGCCAGCAGCTCCACCGGGACTAGGATTGGAGGATGGCAGTTCTTC.

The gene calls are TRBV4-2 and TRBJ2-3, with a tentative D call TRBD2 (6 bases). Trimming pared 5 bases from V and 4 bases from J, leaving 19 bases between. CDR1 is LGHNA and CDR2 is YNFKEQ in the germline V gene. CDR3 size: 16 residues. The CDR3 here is CASSSRREVGADTQYF. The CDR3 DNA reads TGTGCCAGCAGCTCAAGGAGGGAAGTTGGGGCAGATACGCAGTATTTT.

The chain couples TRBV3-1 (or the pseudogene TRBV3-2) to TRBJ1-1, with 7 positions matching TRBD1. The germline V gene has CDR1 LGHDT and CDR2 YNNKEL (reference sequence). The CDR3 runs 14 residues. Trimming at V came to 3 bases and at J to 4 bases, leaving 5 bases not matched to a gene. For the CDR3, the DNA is TGTGCCAGCAGCCATGCGTCAGGGGGCACTGAAGCTTTCTTT. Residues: CASSHASGGTEAFF.

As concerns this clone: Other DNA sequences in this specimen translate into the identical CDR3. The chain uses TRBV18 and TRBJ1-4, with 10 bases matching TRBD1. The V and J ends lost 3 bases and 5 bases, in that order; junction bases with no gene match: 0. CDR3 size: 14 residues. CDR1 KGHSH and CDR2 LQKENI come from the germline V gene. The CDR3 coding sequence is TGTGCCAGCTCACCGGGACAGGGGAATGAAAAACTGTTTTTT. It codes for CASSPGQGNEKLFF.

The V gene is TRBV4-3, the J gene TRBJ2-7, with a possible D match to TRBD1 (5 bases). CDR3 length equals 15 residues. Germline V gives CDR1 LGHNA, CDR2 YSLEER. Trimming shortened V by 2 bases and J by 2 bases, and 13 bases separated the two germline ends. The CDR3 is CASSQSMDTPYEQYF. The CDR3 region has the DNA TGCGCCAGCAGCCAATCCATGGACACGCCCTACGAGCAGTACTTC.

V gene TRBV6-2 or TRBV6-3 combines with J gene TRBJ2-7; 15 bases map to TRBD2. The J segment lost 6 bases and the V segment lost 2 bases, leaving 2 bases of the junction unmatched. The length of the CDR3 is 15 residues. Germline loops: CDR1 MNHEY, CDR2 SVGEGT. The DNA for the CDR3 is TGTGCCAGCAGTTACCGGACTAGCGGGAGGGCCGAGCAGTACTTC. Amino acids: CASSYRTSGRAEQYF.

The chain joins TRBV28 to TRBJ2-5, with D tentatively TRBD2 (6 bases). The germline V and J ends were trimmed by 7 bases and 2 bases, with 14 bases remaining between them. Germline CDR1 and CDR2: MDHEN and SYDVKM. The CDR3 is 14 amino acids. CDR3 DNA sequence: TGTGCCAGCACCCCGCTTCTAGCGCAAGAGACCCAGTACTTC. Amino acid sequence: CASTPLLAQETQYF.

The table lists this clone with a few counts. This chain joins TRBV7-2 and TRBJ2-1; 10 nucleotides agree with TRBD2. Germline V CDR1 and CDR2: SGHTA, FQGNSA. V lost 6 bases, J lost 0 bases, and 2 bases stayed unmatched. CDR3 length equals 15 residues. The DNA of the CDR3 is TGTGCCAGCAGACTAGCGGGGAGCTCCTACAATGAGCAGTTCTTC. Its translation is CASRLAGSSYNEQFF.

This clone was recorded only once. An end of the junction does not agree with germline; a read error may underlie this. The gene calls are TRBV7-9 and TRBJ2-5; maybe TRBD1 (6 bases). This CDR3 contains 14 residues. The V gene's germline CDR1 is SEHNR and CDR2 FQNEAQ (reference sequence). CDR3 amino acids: CASSLGGGGAIGDF. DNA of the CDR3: TGTGCCAGCAGCTTAGGTGGGGGCGGAGCAATTGGAGACTTC.

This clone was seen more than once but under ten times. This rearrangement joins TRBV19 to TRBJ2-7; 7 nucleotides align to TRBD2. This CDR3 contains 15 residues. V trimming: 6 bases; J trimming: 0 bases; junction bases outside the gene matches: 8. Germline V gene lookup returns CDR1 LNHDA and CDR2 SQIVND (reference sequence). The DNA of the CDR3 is TGTGCCAGTAGACCGGACGGCGGGAGCTCCTACGAGCAGTACTTC. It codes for CASRPDGGSSYEQYF.

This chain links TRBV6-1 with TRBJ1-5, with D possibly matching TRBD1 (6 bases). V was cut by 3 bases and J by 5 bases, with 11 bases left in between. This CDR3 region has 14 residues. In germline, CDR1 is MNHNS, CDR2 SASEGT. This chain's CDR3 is CASSETGTDQPQHF. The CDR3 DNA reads TGTGCCAGCAGTGAGACAGGAACGGATCAGCCCCAGCATTTT.

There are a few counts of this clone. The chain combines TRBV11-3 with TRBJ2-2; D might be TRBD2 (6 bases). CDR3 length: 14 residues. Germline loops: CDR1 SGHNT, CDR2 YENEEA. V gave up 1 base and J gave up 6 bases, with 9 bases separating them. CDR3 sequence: CASSLGGKAGELFF. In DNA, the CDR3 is TGTGCCAGCAGCTTAGGCGGGAAAGCCGGGGAGCTGTTTTTT.

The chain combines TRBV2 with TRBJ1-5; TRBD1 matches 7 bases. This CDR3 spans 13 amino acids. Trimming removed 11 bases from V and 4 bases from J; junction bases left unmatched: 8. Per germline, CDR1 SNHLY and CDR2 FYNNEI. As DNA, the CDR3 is TGTGCCGGAGGGACAGACCTAAATCAGCCCCAGCATTTT. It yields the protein CAGGTDLNQPQHF. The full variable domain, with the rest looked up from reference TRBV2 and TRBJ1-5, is EPEVTQTPSHQVTQMGQEVILRCVPISNHLYFYWYRQILGQKVEFLVSFYNNEISEKSEIFDDQFSVERPDGSNFTLKIRSTKLEDSAMYFCAGGTDLNQPQHFGDGTRLSIL.

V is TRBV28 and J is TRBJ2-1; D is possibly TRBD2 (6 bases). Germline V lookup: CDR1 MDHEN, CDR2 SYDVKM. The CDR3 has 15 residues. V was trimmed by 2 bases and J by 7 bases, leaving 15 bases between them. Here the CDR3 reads CASSLTPWRVNEQFF. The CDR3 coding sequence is TGTGCCAGCAGTTTAACCCCGTGGAGGGTGAATGAGCAGTTCTTC.

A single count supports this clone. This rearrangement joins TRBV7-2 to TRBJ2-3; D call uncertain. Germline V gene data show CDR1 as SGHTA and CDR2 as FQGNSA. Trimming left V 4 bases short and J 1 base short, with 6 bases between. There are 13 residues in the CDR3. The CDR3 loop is CASSSAGTDTQYF. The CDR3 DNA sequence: TGTGCCAGCAGCTCCGCAGGCACAGATACGCAGTATTTT.

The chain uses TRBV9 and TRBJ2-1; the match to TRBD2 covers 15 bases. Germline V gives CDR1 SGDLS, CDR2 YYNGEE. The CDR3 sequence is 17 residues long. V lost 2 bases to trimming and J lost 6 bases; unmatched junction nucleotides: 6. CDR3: CASSVGLAGGSPNEQFF. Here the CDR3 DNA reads TGTGCCAGCAGCGTCGGACTAGCGGGAGGGTCCCCCAATGAGCAGTTCTTC.

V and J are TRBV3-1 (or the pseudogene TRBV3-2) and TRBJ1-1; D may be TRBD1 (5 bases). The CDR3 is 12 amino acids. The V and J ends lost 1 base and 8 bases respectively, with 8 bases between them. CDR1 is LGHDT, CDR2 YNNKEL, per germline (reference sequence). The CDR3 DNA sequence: TGTGCCAGCAGCCAAGGGGGCCTAGAAGCTTTCTTT. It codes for CASSQGGLEAFF.

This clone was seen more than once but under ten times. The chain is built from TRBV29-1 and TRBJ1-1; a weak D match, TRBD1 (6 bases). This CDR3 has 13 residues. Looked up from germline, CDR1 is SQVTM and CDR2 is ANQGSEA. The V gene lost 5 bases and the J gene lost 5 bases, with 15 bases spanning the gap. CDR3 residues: CSVLGQGSTEAFF. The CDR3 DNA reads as TGCAGCGTTCTCGGGCAGGGGAGTACTGAAGCTTTCTTT.